This entry lists 14 T cell receptor beta chains sequenced from one sample in a study of T-cell memory formation after mild COVID-19. In TCRdb, the 5' RACE reads were re-called with MiXCR into one record per CDR3 protein. The table lists about 440,000 distinct CDR3 sequences, about 20% of them singletons. The specimen sequenced was PBMCs or a T cell subset sorted from them (not recorded which). These receptors all stem from an adult woman who had mild COVID-19 (a few samples of this study predate the infection). Cell type and time point are not known.

The sample holds a few counts of this clonotype. The chain joins TRBV9 to TRBJ1-2; TRBD1 is a possible D gene (6 bases). From germline, CDR1 is SGDLS and CDR2 YYNGEE. Deletions cut 4 bases from V and 4 bases from J, with 14 bases between. The CDR3 totals 14 residues. DNA for the CDR3: TGTGCCAGCAGCCCTCAGGGGAGTCCCTATGGCTACACCTTC. This encodes CASSPQGSPYGYTF. Full variable domain (remainder filled in from reference TRBV9 and TRBJ1-2): DSGVTQTPKHLITATGQRVTLRCSPRSGDLSVYWYQQSLDQGLQFLIQYYNGEERAKGNILERFSAQQFPDLHSELNLSSLELGDSALYFCASSPQGSPYGYTFGSGTRLTVV.

The chain is built from TRBV28 and TRBJ1-1; D may be TRBD1 (6 bases). Per germline, CDR1 MDHEN and CDR2 SYDVKM. The length of the CDR3 is 15 residues. Trimming took off 2 bases at V and 2 bases at J, with 12 bases between the two ends. In nucleotides, the CDR3 is TGTGCCAGCAGTTTACCCGGACAGATCAACACTGAAGCTTTCTTT. This sequence encodes CASSLPGQINTEAFF.

This clonotype was observed a few times. The chain is built from TRBV6-5 and TRBJ2-7; 10 bases match TRBD2. Germline V gene data show CDR1 as MNHEY and CDR2 as SVGAGI. Losses at the gene ends were 5 bases for V and 5 bases for J; bases not matched to a gene: 6. The CDR3 is 14 amino acids. This chain's CDR3 is CASSPRLAGHEQYF. The DNA of the CDR3 is TGTGCCAGCAGTCCGAGACTAGCGGGCCACGAGCAGTACTTC.

The chain uses TRBV13 and TRBJ1-1; D unclear. Germline V gene sequence: CDR1 PRHDT, CDR2 FYEKMQ (reference sequence). The CDR3 sequence is 13 residues long. With 4 bases removed from V and 7 bases from J, the gap between germline ends came to 13 bases. The CDR3 region is CASSSRGSREAFF. The CDR3 DNA reads TGTGCCAGCAGCTCGCGGGGTTCGCGTGAAGCTTTCTTT.

V is TRBV19 and J is TRBJ2-1; TRBD1 aligns across 7 bases. J lost 0 bases, V lost 6 bases, and 8 bases had no gene match. The CDR3 totals 16 residues. Germline V gene lookup returns CDR1 LNHDA and CDR2 SQIVND (reference sequence). The chain's CDR3 is CASRTTGTTSYNEQFF. The CDR3 DNA is TGTGCCAGTAGGACGACAGGGACCACCTCCTACAATGAGCAGTTCTTC.

The chain recombines TRBV4-1 with TRBJ2-7, with a weak D call TRBD1 (6 bases). V was trimmed by 8 bases and J by 0 bases, leaving 14 bases between them. This CDR3 is 14 amino acids long. Germline assignment: CDR1 MGHRA and CDR2 YSYEKL. This CDR3 reads CASRHDRYSYEQYF. Written as DNA, the CDR3 is TGCGCCAGCCGACACGACAGGTACTCCTACGAGCAGTACTTC.

The chain is built from TRBV7-9 and TRBJ1-2; D is unclear. Germline assignment: CDR1 SEHNR and CDR2 FQNEAQ (reference sequence). The ends were cut back, 0 bases at V and 8 bases at J, with 4 bases in the middle. The length of the CDR3 is 11 residues. The CDR3 DNA is TGTGCCAGCAGCTTAGCAGGGGGCTACACCTTC. Its protein product is CASSLAGGYTF.

This clonotype was seen a few times. V usage is TRBV11-2 and J usage is TRBJ2-3; TRBD2 matches at 8 bases. The ends lost 1 base at V and 11 bases at J; junction bases unmatched: 5. The CDR3 totals 13 residues. CDR1 SGHAT and CDR2 FQNNGV come from the germline V gene. CDR3 bases: TGTGCCAGCAGCTTAGGAACTAGCGGCAAGCAGTATTTT. Protein product: CASSLGTSGKQYF.

This clonotype was picked up a small number of times. The chain carries TRBV2 and TRBJ2-7; 11 positions match TRBD2. Germline V gene lookup returns CDR1 SNHLY and CDR2 FYNNEI. The CDR3 length is 15 residues. The junction had 3 bases not matched to a gene; V was cut back by 1 base and J by 4 bases. The CDR3 nucleotides read TGTGCCAGCAGTGAAGGAGGGACTAGCGGATACGAGCAGTACTTC. It specifies CASSEGGTSGYEQYF. Complete variable domain (other parts from reference TRBV2 and TRBJ2-7): EPEVTQTPSHQVTQMGQEVILRCVPISNHLYFYWYRQILGQKVEFLVSFYNNEISEKSEIFDDQFSVERPDGSNFTLKIRSTKLEDSAMYFCASSEGGTSGYEQYFGPGTRLTVT.

This clonotype has just a few counts. The rearrangement uses TRBV4-3 and TRBJ2-7; D unresolved. The CDR3 contains 14 residues. V shed 0 bases and J shed 0 bases, with 6 bases lying between them. Germline V lookup: CDR1 LGHNA, CDR2 YSLEER. The CDR3 DNA is TGCGCCAGCAGCCAAGACACAATCTCCTACGAGCAGTACTTC. This codes for CASSQDTISYEQYF.

This clonotype has a handful of counts. The chain uses TRBV20-1 and TRBJ1-5; D is unresolved. V lost 0 bases and J 5 bases, leaving 14 bases between the germline ends. This CDR3 contains 15 residues. Germline lookup yields CDR1 DFQATT and CDR2 SNEGSKA (reference sequence). This chain's CDR3 is CSARDRRRMDQPQHF. As DNA, the CDR3 is TGCAGTGCTAGAGATCGGAGAAGGATGGATCAGCCCCAGCATTTT.

This clonotype has just a few counts. J is TRBJ2-1 and V is TRBV11-2; D gene uncertain. The V end was cut by 5 bases, the J end by 1 base, with 27 bases between. Germline CDR1 SGHAT, CDR2 FQNNGV. This CDR3 spans 20 amino acids. For the CDR3, the DNA is TGTGCCAGCAGCCCAACACCCCCCTCAACCTCAGGTCATTCCTACAATGAGCAGTTCTTC. Translated: CASSPTPPSTSGHSYNEQFF. The full variable domain, its missing parts supplied by reference TRBV11-2 and TRBJ2-1, is EAGVAQSPRYKIIEKRQSVAFWCNPISGHATLYWYQQILGQGPKLLIQFQNNGVVDDSQLPKDRFSAERLKGVDSTLKIQPAKLEDSAVYLCASSPTPPSTSGHSYNEQFFGPGTRLTVL.

The J gene is TRBJ2-1, the V gene TRBV7-9; D perhaps matches TRBD2 (5 bases). The germline CDR1 and CDR2 sequences are SEHNR and FQNEAQ (reference sequence). V lost 2 bases, J lost 2 bases, and 16 bases lay in between. CDR3 length: 17 residues. The CDR3, as DNA: TGTGCCAGCAGCTTACGAGAGCTTACGGGAACCTACAATGAGCAGTTCTTC. Protein sequence: CASSLRELTGTYNEQFF. Looking up the rest from reference TRBV7-9 and TRBJ2-1 gives the full variable domain: DTGVSQNPRHKITKRGQNVTFRCDPISEHNRLYWYRQTLGQGPEFLTYFQNEAQLEKSRLLSDRFSAERPKGSFSTLEIQRTEQGDSAMYLCASSLRELTGTYNEQFFGPGTRLTVL.

This clonotype came up a few times. The genes are TRBV6-6 and TRBJ2-5; unclear D gene. Per germline, CDR1 MNHNY and CDR2 SVGAGI (reference sequence). The CDR3 has 14 residues. Trimming left V 5 bases short and J 1 base short, with 11 bases between. The CDR3 sequence: CASSLPGRQETQYF. In nucleotides, the CDR3 is TGTGCCAGCAGTCTACCGGGCCGCCAAGAGACCCAGTACTTC.